Below, 16 T cell receptor beta chains from the same sample are listed, as sequenced in a study of T-cell memory formation after mild COVID-19. MiXCR, applied by TCRdb to the 5' RACE reads, yields one record per CDR3 protein. In the table there are 130,000 to 150,000 distinct CDR3 sequences, 5.5% to 7% of which are singletons. Sequenced input: PBMCs or a T cell subset sorted from them (not recorded which). All receptors come from an adult woman who had mild COVID-19 (a few samples of this study predate the infection). Cell type and time point are not known.

This clonotype was counted between two and nine times. CDR3 sequence reads: CASSLRAPTEAFF. CDR3 nucleotide sequence: TGTGCCAGCAGCCTAAGAGCTCCCACTGAAGCTTTCTTT. The V and J genes are TRBV7-7 and TRBJ1-1; no definite D call. V shed 5 bases and J shed 4 bases, with 11 bases lying between them. Germline CDR1 SSHAT, CDR2 FNYEAQ (reference sequence). This CDR3 has 13 amino acids.

This clonotype has a count of ten or more. The chain has TRBV6-1 and TRBJ1-1; D gene ambiguous. The CDR3 is 13 residues long. Trimming left V 2 bases short and J 3 bases short, with 7 bases between. Looked up from germline, CDR1 is MNHNS and CDR2 is SASEGT. CDR3 loop: CASSESWDTEAFF. CDR3 coding DNA: TGTGCCAGCAGTGAATCATGGGACACTGAAGCTTTCTTT.

There are many counts of this clonotype. The chain employs TRBV7-2 and TRBJ2-3; D is unresolved. Germline lookup yields CDR1 SGHTA and CDR2 FQGNSA. This CDR3 is 16 amino acids long. The V end lost 0 bases, the J end lost 3 bases, and 13 bases lay between the germline ends. The CDR3 here is CASSLAFVLKTDTQYF. CDR3 DNA sequence: TGTGCCAGCAGCTTAGCTTTTGTACTAAAGACAGATACGCAGTATTTT. The whole variable domain, filled in from reference TRBV7-2 and TRBJ2-3, reads GAGVSQSPSNKVTEKGKDVELRCDPISGHTALYWYRQSLGQGLEFLIYFQGNSAPDKSGLPSDRFSAERTGGSVSTLTIQRTQQEDSAVYLCASSLAFVLKTDTQYFGPGTRLTVL.

This clonotype was detected many times. This chain connects TRBV6-6 to TRBJ1-1; D is possibly TRBD1 (5 bases). The CDR3 covers 14 residues. CDR1 and CDR2 (germline): MNHNY, SVGAGI (reference sequence). Trimming shortened V by 2 bases and J by 4 bases, and 11 bases separated the two germline ends. Here the CDR3 reads CASSYQGMGTEAFF. CDR3 DNA: TGTGCCAGCAGTTACCAGGGAATGGGCACTGAAGCTTTCTTT.

The sample holds many counts of this clonotype. The rearrangement links TRBV7-8 to TRBJ1-1; 9 bases map to TRBD1. Looked up from germline, CDR1 is SGHVS and CDR2 is FQNEAQ. There are 15 residues in the CDR3. V lost 5 bases, J lost 6 bases, and 10 bases stayed unmatched. CDR3 protein: CASSTRQGVNAEAFF. The CDR3 DNA sequence: TGTGCCAGCAGCACCCGACAGGGGGTGAATGCTGAAGCTTTCTTT.

This sequence joins TRBV11-3 and TRBJ2-1; 7 bases agree with TRBD1. This CDR3 spans 15 amino acids. CDR1 and CDR2 (germline): SGHNT, YENEEA. Unmatched junction bases numbered 10, after V lost 4 bases and J lost 7 bases. The chain's CDR3 is CASSSGQVVINEQFF. Here the CDR3 DNA reads TGTGCCAGCAGCTCCGGACAGGTCGTGATTAATGAGCAGTTCTTC. Combining the CDR3 with reference TRBV11-3 and TRBJ2-1 gives the whole variable domain EAGVVQSPRYKIIEKKQPVAFWCNPISGHNTLYWYLQNLGQGPELLIRYENEEAVDDSQLPKDRFSAERLKGVDSTLKIQPAELGDSAVYLCASSSGQVVINEQFFGPGTRLTVL.

The V gene is TRBV2, the J gene TRBJ2-1; no clear D gene. Looked up from germline, CDR1 is SNHLY and CDR2 is FYNNEI. With 6 bases removed from V and 5 bases from J, the gap between germline ends came to 8 bases. The CDR3 consists of 12 residues. CDR3 coding DNA: TGTGCCAGCAGGAGAATAGACAATGAGCAGTTCTTC. This sequence encodes CASRRIDNEQFF. Together with reference TRBV2 and TRBJ2-1, the CDR3 gives the full variable domain: EPEVTQTPSHQVTQMGQEVILRCVPISNHLYFYWYRQILGQKVEFLVSFYNNEISEKSEIFDDQFSVERPDGSNFTLKIRSTKLEDSAMYFCASRRIDNEQFFGPGTRLTVL.

The chain has TRBV15 and TRBJ2-1; 11 bases fit TRBD2. The CDR3 is made up of 18 amino acids. Germline trimming cut 5 bases from V and 8 bases from J; bases unmatched to any gene: 17. Germline CDR1 reads LNHNV; CDR2 reads YYDKDF (reference sequence). The DNA for the CDR3 is TGTGCCACCAGCCCTCCCGGCCCACTAGCGGGAGACAGGGATGAGCAGTTCTTC. Protein product: CATSPPGPLAGDRDEQFF.

This clonotype was seen a handful of times. The chain uses TRBV12-3 or TRBV12-4 and TRBJ1-1, with a weak D call TRBD1 (6 bases). The CDR3 runs to 17 residues. Trimming took off 4 bases at V and 1 base at J, with 19 bases between the two ends. In nucleotides, the CDR3 is TGTGCCAGCAGTTCGAGGACAACGGGGACACGGAACACTGAAGCTTTCTTT. Its translation: CASSSRTTGTRNTEAFF.

This clonotype appeared many times. The chain recombines TRBV3-1 with TRBJ2-1, with D possibly TRBD1 on 6 matching bases. This CDR3 comprises 18 residues. Trimming stripped 4 bases from V and 0 bases from J, with 19 bases between. The germline V gene encodes CDR1 LGHDT and CDR2 YNNKEL (reference sequence). CDR3 region: CASSRAVQGKSSYNEQFF. The CDR3 DNA follows: TGTGCCAGCAGCCGAGCAGTTCAGGGGAAAAGCTCCTACAATGAGCAGTTCTTC.

The chain recombines TRBV3-1 with TRBJ1-6, with D perhaps matching TRBD1 (5 bases). This CDR3 is built from 15 residues. Germline CDR1 and CDR2: LGHDT and YNNKEL (reference sequence). Deletions cut 3 bases from V and 1 base from J, with 7 bases between. In nucleotides, the CDR3 is TGTGCCAGCAGCCAGGGGGGTTCCTATAATTCACCCCTCCACTTT. Protein product: CASSQGGSYNSPLHF.

There are many counts of this clonotype. The chain carries TRBV5-1 and TRBJ2-5; possible D gene TRBD2, 7 bases. V was trimmed by 1 base and J by 4 bases, leaving 14 bases between them. Germline V gene sequence: CDR1 SGHRS, CDR2 YFSETQ. This CDR3 comprises 15 residues. Here the CDR3 DNA reads TGCGCCAGCAGCTTGTTGGGGGGGCCCGGAGAGACCCAGTACTTC. This sequence encodes CASSLLGGPGETQYF.

This clonotype appeared many times. CDR3 in amino acids: CASSLPSGNRNEQFF. The CDR3 DNA follows: TGTGCCAGCAGCTTGCCCAGCGGGAATCGCAATGAGCAGTTCTTC. The V call is TRBV5-6, the J call TRBJ2-1; 7 bases align to TRBD2. Germline CDR1 SGHDT, CDR2 YYEEEE. Trimming removed 1 base from V and 6 bases from J; junction bases left unmatched: 7. The length of the CDR3 is 15 residues.

The rearrangement links TRBV5-1 to TRBJ2-2; D possibly corresponds to TRBD2 (6 bases). V was shortened by 5 bases and J by 4 bases, with 12 bases between the two germline ends. Germline-derived CDR1 and CDR2 are SGHRS and YFSETQ. This CDR3 has 14 amino acids. In DNA, the CDR3 is TGCGCCAGCAGAGGGCAGGGAGGCACCGGGGAGCTGTTTTTT. Translated, it gives CASRGQGGTGELFF.

This clonotype was seen repeatedly, ten times or more. The chain links TRBV12-3 or TRBV12-4 to TRBJ2-3; 10 nucleotides agree with TRBD2. This CDR3 is built from 17 residues. Unmatched junction bases numbered 9, after V lost 6 bases and J lost 0 bases. The DNA for the CDR3 is TGTGCCAGCAGCCCTTTTAGCGGGGGGACCAGCACAGATACGCAGTATTTT. Translated: CASSPFSGGTSTDTQYF.

This clonotype was seen many times. The chain carries TRBV29-1 and TRBJ2-7; tentatively, D is TRBD1 (6 bases). The ends were cut back, 6 bases at V and 1 base at J, with 10 bases in the middle. CDR1 is SQVTM, CDR2 ANQGSEA, per germline. The CDR3 runs 12 residues. DNA of the CDR3: TGCAGCGTCCGGGACACTTCCTACGAGCAGTACTTC. Translated: CSVRDTSYEQYF.